The following is a TCR beta chain sequence with its context. The data were obtained in a study of blood T cells in healthy people across ages. The use of a sample-barcoded 5' primer and a J-beta primer mix characterized a second PCR of roughly 6 to 12 cycles. TCRdb itself ran the 5' RACE reads through MiXCR, one entry per CDR3 protein. This sample yields some 790,000 distinct CDR3 sequences, of which roughly 26% are seen a single time; about 18% belongs to the top ten. The sequencing sample was made of blood. This TCR was recovered from a woman aged 80 or over in good health.

The CDR3 DNA follows: TGTGCCAGCAGCCAAGGTTCGAGGCACTGGGCTTTCTTT. Translating gives CASSQGSRHWAFF. The chain recombines TRBV3-1 with TRBJ1-1; the D is unclear. The V gene's germline CDR1 is LGHDT and CDR2 YNNKEL (reference sequence). Trimming stripped 1 base from V and 11 bases from J, with 14 bases between. The CDR3 totals 13 residues.